This note documents a single T cell receptor beta chain sequence. Its antigen is unidentified. V was trimmed by 1 base and J by 3 bases, leaving 9 bases between them. The CDR3 loop spans 15 amino acids. Germline V gene sequence: CDR1 LNHNV, CDR2 YYDKDF (reference sequence). The record originates from a study of lymphopenia after photon versus proton radiotherapy. Study findings and constraints: Post-nadir diversity loss with photons came from oligoclonal expansion, particularly CD8+ Temra cells. Post-nadir TCR diversity decline inversely tracked overall survival among those who died.

TCRdb's table, derived via immunoSEQ multiplex PCR, lists solely in-frame clones and lacks some. The data contain roughly 4,000 clones, 71% of them seen just once; the ten biggest clones take up roughly 54%. The V call is TRBV15, the J call TRBJ2-2, with D unresolved. The clonotype comes from a man older than 75 with esophageal cancer. The source was peripheral blood, collected from a patient treated with proton-based radiotherapy. CDR3 bases: TGTGCCACCAGCAGAGGCCCGGCGGACACCGGGGAGCTGTTTTTT. It codes for CATSRGPADTGELFF.